These 21 T cell receptor beta chains were all obtained from the same sample, sequenced in a study of blood T cell repertoires in COVID-19. The table came from immunoSEQ multiplex PCR; TCRdb's copy has only in-frame clones and leaves some out. The sample holds about 88,000 clones; around three quarters are singletons and the top ten take about 26%. The sequenced sample consisted of peripheral blood. These receptors were obtained from a woman aged 55 to 70 in a cohort sampled during active or convalescent COVID-19.

The J gene is TRBJ1-6, the V gene TRBV7-6; 9 bases line up with TRBD1. From germline, CDR1 is SGHVS and CDR2 FNYEAQ. The CDR3 length is 19 residues. J lost 5 bases, V lost 1 base, and 12 bases had no gene match. Written as DNA, the CDR3 is TGTGCCAGCAGCTTAGTCAAGCGGGAGGGGACAGGGAATAATTCACCCCTCCACTTT. Translating gives CASSLVKREGTGNNSPLHF.

V usage is TRBV7-2 and J usage is TRBJ2-7, with D possibly being TRBD2 (5 bases). The CDR3 has 11 amino acids. Germline V lookup: CDR1 SGHTA, CDR2 FQGNSA. V dropped 5 bases and J dropped 4 bases, with 6 bases sitting between them. The CDR3, as DNA: TGTGCCAGCAGCCGGGGATACGAGCAGTACTTC. Translated, it gives CASSRGYEQYF.

CDR3 loop: CASSAPGTGPQETQYF. The CDR3 DNA reads as TGTGCCAGCAGCGCCCCCGGGACAGGGCCACAAGAGACCCAGTACTTC. The chain combines TRBV7-2 with TRBJ2-5, with 9 bases identical to TRBD1. The V and J ends lost 5 bases and 2 bases, in that order; junction bases with no gene match: 9. Germline assignment: CDR1 SGHTA and CDR2 FQGNSA. The CDR3 length is 16 residues.

This rearrangement joins TRBV9 to TRBJ1-1; unclear D gene. The CDR3 runs to 15 residues. Trimming pared 4 bases from V and 0 bases from J, leaving 13 bases between. CDR1 is SGDLS, CDR2 YYNGEE, per germline. For the CDR3, the DNA is TGTGCCAGCAGCCCGCGGGCAGGATTGAACACTGAAGCTTTCTTT. Translation: CASSPRAGLNTEAFF. The variable domain in full, completed from reference TRBV9 and TRBJ1-1, reads DSGVTQTPKHLITATGQRVTLRCSPRSGDLSVYWYQQSLDQGLQFLIQYYNGEERAKGNILERFSAQQFPDLHSELNLSSLELGDSALYFCASSPRAGLNTEAFFGQGTRLTVV.

This chain links TRBV6-1 with TRBJ1-6; D is ambiguous. The CDR3 covers 17 residues. Germline-derived CDR1 and CDR2 are MNHNS and SASEGT. The V gene lost 2 bases and the J gene lost 2 bases, with 13 bases spanning the gap. In nucleotides, the CDR3 is TGTGCCAGCAGTGAAACCTGGGGAGGTACCTATAATTCACCCCTCCACTTT. This codes for CASSETWGGTYNSPLHF.

This chain connects TRBV23-1 to TRBJ2-7, with 7 bases identical to TRBD1. TRBV23-1 is an ORF, and what it does is uncertain. Trimming took 7 bases from V and 1 from J; bases not matched to a gene: 16. The CDR3 is 17 amino acids. The CDR3 nucleotides are TGCGCCAGCAAATCTTGGGACAGATATTTTGGTTCCTACGAGCAGTACTTC. This codes for CASKSWDRYFGSYEQYF.

This chain uses TRBV7-2 with TRBJ2-7; 7 bases are shared with TRBD1. The germline V gene has CDR1 SGHTA and CDR2 FQGNSA. V dropped 1 base and J dropped 3; count of bases not matched to a gene: 3. The CDR3 extends over 14 amino acids. The CDR3 reads CASSLDRGVYEQYF. The CDR3 region has the DNA TGTGCCAGCAGCTTAGACAGGGGTGTCTACGAGCAGTACTTC.

This chain connects TRBV7-9 to TRBJ1-1; TRBD1 might be the D (6 bases). The CDR3 is made up of 15 amino acids. Germline V CDR1 and CDR2: SEHNR, FQNEAQ (reference sequence). Between the trimmed V and J ends, which lost 3 bases and 3 bases, there was a span of 14 bases. The CDR3 loop is CASSFSTGPYTEAFF. The CDR3 DNA reads as TGTGCCAGCAGCTTTAGTACAGGGCCGTACACTGAAGCTTTCTTT.

This clone was observed once. V is TRBV12-3 or TRBV12-4 and J is TRBJ1-3; a weak D match, TRBD1 (5 bases). With 3 bases removed from V and 4 bases from J, the gap between germline ends came to 7 bases. The CDR3 spans 13 residues. CDR3 bases: TGTGCCAGCAGTTTGAACAGGGGAAACACCATATATTTT. It codes for CASSLNRGNTIYF.

The chain combines TRBV2 with TRBJ1-2; 8 bases align to TRBD1. CDR1 is SNHLY and CDR2 is FYNNEI in the germline V gene. The V segment lost 7 bases and the J segment 5 bases; nucleotides outside the gene matches: 9. There are 14 residues in the CDR3. The CDR3 spells CASTYGQGRYGYTF. As DNA, the CDR3 is TGTGCCAGCACTTACGGACAGGGCAGATATGGCTACACCTTC.

This sequence joins TRBV4-3 and TRBJ1-2; TRBD1 is a possible D gene (6 bases). Per the germline V gene, CDR1 is LGHNA and CDR2 is YSLEER. The CDR3 has 13 amino acids. Deletions cut 5 bases from V and 5 bases from J, with 12 bases between. As DNA, the CDR3 is TGCGCCAGCAGCTTAACAGGGAGATATGGCTACACCTTC. Encoded protein: CASSLTGRYGYTF.

The chain links TRBV12-5 to TRBJ2-7, with 11 bases matching TRBD1. The CDR3 spans 14 residues. Looked up from germline, CDR1 is LGHNT and CDR2 is FRNRAP. V shed 7 bases, J shed 2 bases, and the junction held 4 bases outside the gene matches. CDR3 DNA: TGTGCTAGTGCCGGGACAGGGGGGGCCTACGAGCAGTACTTC. It encodes CASAGTGGAYEQYF.

This clone was seen a few times. CDR3 sequence: CASSQTVMNTEAFF. The CDR3 bases are TGTGCCAGCAGCCAGACTGTTATGAACACTGAAGCTTTCTTT. The chain recombines TRBV5-4 with TRBJ1-1; D gene uncertain. V shed 4 bases and J shed 0 bases, with 10 bases lying between them. Germline values: CDR1 SGHNT, CDR2 YYREEE (reference sequence). CDR3 length: 14 amino acids.

The V call is TRBV9, the J call TRBJ1-3, with D unclear. Trimming removed 2 bases at V and 0 bases at J, with 6 bases between. CDR1 and CDR2 from the germline V gene are SGDLS and YYNGEE. CDR3 size: 14 residues. The CDR3 protein is CASSVTVSGNTIYF. DNA for the CDR3: TGTGCCAGCAGCGTGACTGTCTCTGGAAACACCATATATTTT.

The chain couples TRBV7-9 to TRBJ1-5; 10 bases fit TRBD1. The CDR3 is made up of 16 amino acids. Germline CDR1 SEHNR, CDR2 FQNEAQ (reference sequence). The junction had 9 bases not matched to a gene; V was cut back by 4 bases and J by 6 bases. This CDR3 is CASSSGAGQGSQPQHF. The DNA for the CDR3 is TGTGCCAGCAGCTCGGGGGCGGGACAGGGGTCTCAGCCCCAGCATTTT.

The chain is built from TRBV2 and TRBJ2-3, with 8 nucleotides matching TRBD2. V was clipped by 7 bases and J by 2 bases; unmatched bases: 8. From germline, CDR1 is SNHLY and CDR2 FYNNEI. The CDR3 length is 15 residues. CDR3 sequence: CASKLGTRFTDTQYF. The CDR3 region has the DNA TGTGCCAGCAAATTAGGGACTAGATTCACAGATACGCAGTATTTT.

The chain carries TRBV7-6 and TRBJ2-5; 9 nucleotides agree with TRBD1. V lost 3 bases, J lost 5 bases, and 10 bases stayed unmatched. In germline, CDR1 is SGHVS, CDR2 FNYEAQ. This CDR3 has 16 amino acids. CDR3 sequence reads: CASSFSTGGARETQYF. The CDR3 DNA reads TGTGCCAGCAGCTTTAGTACAGGGGGCGCGAGGGAGACCCAGTACTTC. The entire variable domain, with the rest obtained from reference TRBV7-6 and TRBJ2-5, is as follows: GAGVSQSPRYKVTKRGQDVALRCDPISGHVSLYWYRQALGQGPEFLTYFNYEAQQDKSGLPNDRFSAERPEGSISTLTIQRTEQRDSAMYRCASSFSTGGARETQYFGPGTRLLVL.

This chain links TRBV6-5 with TRBJ1-1; unclear D gene. In germline, CDR1 is MNHEY, CDR2 SVGAGI. CDR3 size: 15 residues. V was shortened by 0 bases and J by 7 bases, with 15 bases between the two germline ends. CDR3 nucleotide sequence: TGTGCCAGCAGTTACTCGATTAGTGAAGGAGGTGAAGCTTTCTTT. It codes for CASSYSISEGGEAFF.

V and J are TRBV6-5 and TRBJ1-1, with TRBD1 as a possible D gene (6 bases). V was trimmed by 5 bases and J by 7 bases, leaving 8 bases between them. This CDR3 region has 11 residues. Looked up from germline, CDR1 is MNHEY and CDR2 is SVGAGI. CDR3 sequence: CASSRGFEAFF. For the CDR3, the DNA is TGTGCCAGCAGTAGGGGGTTTGAAGCTTTCTTT.

CDR3 amino acids: CASSFGSVGQGGYEQYF. The CDR3 region has the DNA TGCGCCAGCAGCTTTGGTTCCGTCGGACAGGGAGGTTACGAGCAGTACTTC. The chain has TRBV5-1 and TRBJ2-7, with 8 bases identical to TRBD1. Losses at the gene ends were 2 bases for V and 4 bases for J; bases not matched to a gene: 14. Germline V lookup: CDR1 SGHRS, CDR2 YFSETQ. The length of the CDR3 is 17 residues.

The chain recombines TRBV6-6 with TRBJ1-5; unclear D gene. The CDR3 covers 16 residues. Germline V gives CDR1 MNHNY, CDR2 SVGAGI (reference sequence). Trimming removed 5 bases from V and 2 bases from J, with 16 bases in between. In DNA form, the CDR3 reads TGTGCCAGCAGTAAAGACACCGCTTCAGGCAATCAGCCCCAGCATTTT. Translated, it gives CASSKDTASGNQPQHF.